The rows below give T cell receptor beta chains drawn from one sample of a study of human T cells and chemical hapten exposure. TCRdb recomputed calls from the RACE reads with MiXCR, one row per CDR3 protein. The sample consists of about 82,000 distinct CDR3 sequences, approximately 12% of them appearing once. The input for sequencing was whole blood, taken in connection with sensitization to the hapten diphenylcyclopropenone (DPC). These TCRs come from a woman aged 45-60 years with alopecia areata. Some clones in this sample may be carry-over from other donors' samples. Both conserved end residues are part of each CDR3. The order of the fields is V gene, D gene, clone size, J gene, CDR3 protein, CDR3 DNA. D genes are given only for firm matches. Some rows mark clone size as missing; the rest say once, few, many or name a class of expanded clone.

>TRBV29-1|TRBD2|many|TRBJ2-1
CSVTGTSGRNEQFF
TGCAGCGTCACCGGGACTAGCGGGAGAAATGAGCAGTTCTTC
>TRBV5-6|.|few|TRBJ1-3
CASSLDDGNTIYF
TGTGCCAGCAGCTTAGACGACGGGAACACCATATATTTT
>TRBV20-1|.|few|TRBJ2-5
CSAGAGRQETQYF
TGCAGTGCTGGAGCGGGCCGTCAAGAGACCCAGTACTTC
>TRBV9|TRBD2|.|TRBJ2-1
CASSPPPGLAGGGLSYNEQFF
TGTGCCAGCAGCCCTCCTCCGGGACTAGCGGGAGGGGGACTCTCCTACAATGAGCAGTTCTTC
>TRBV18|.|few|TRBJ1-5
CASSYDRSNQPQHF
TGTGCCAGTTCTTATGACAGGAGCAATCAGCCCCAGCATTTT
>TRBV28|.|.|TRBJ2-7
CASRDIQYEQYF
TGTGCCAGCCGGGACATTCAATACGAGCAGTACTTC
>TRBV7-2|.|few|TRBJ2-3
CASSLLLGDTQYF
TGTGCCAGCAGCTTACTTCTGGGAGATACGCAGTATTTT
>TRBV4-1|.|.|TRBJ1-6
CASSPKGGVGSPLHF
TGCGCCAGCAGCCCTAAGGGAGGGGTAGGTTCACCCCTCCACTTT
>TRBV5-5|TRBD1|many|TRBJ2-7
CASSLGQDEQYF
TGTGCCAGCAGCCTGGGACAGGACGAGCAGTACTTC
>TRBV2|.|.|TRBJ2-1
CASSALAEQFF
TGTGCCAGCAGTGCTCTAGCTGAGCAGTTCTTC
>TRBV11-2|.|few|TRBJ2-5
CASSLGGIPGQETQYF
TGTGCCAGCAGCTTAGGTGGTATACCGGGGCAAGAGACCCAGTACTTC
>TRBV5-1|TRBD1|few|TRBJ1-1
CASSNRDRDTEAFF
TGCGCCAGCAGCAACCGGGACAGGGACACTGAAGCTTTCTTT
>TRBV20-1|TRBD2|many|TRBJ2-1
CSARGTSGADNEQFF
TGCAGTGCTAGAGGAACTAGCGGGGCTGACAATGAGCAGTTCTTC
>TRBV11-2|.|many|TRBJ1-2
CASSRIGGMHGYTF
TGTGCCAGCAGCCGGATTGGGGGGATGCATGGCTACACCTTC
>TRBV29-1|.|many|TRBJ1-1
CSVSSGGRQGEAFF
TGCAGCGTTAGTAGTGGGGGCCGGCAAGGGGAAGCTTTCTTT
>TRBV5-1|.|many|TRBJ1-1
CASSGTTGPRRTEAFF
TGCGCCAGCAGCGGAACTACTGGCCCAAGGCGTACTGAAGCTTTCTTT
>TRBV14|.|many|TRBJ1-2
CASSQGTAFYGYTF
TGTGCCAGCAGCCAAGGAACCGCTTTCTATGGCTACACCTTC
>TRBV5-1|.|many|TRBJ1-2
CASSLDGRTNYGYTF
TGCGCCAGCAGCTTGGACGGCAGGACTAACTATGGCTACACCTTC
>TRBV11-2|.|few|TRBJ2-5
CASSLGRERETQYF
TGTGCCAGCAGCCTGGGCAGGGAGAGGGAGACCCAGTACTTC
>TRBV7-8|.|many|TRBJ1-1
CASSLAGRLNTEAFF
TGTGCCAGCAGCTTAGCGGGACGGCTGAACACTGAAGCTTTCTTT
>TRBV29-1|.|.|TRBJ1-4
CSVQRAGNEKLFF
TGCAGCGTTCAGCGAGCGGGGAATGAAAAACTGTTTTTT
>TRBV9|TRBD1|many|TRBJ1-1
CASSLQGALGTEAFF
TGTGCCAGCAGCTTACAGGGGGCGCTGGGCACTGAAGCTTTCTTT
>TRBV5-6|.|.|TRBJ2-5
CASSSGWLRETQYF
TGTGCCAGCAGCTCCGGGTGGCTCCGAGAGACCCAGTACTTC
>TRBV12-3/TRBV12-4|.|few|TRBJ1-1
CASSFRAGIDEAFF
TGTGCCAGCAGTTTCAGGGCCGGAATTGATGAAGCTTTCTTT
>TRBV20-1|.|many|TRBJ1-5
CSAPGDRGDQPQHF
TGCAGTGCCCCCGGCGACAGAGGTGATCAGCCCCAGCATTTT
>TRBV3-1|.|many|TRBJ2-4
CASSQVSGFKNIQYF
TGTGCCAGCAGCCAAGTGTCAGGGTTCAAAAACATTCAGTACTTC